This TCR beta chain came from a study of shared clonotypes between healthy human individuals. General study findings and limits: The genetic and exposure-history diversity represented was limited by few donors. Naive subsets generally had larger estimated richness than memory subsets.

Profiled with immunoSEQ multiplex PCR; TCRdb holds only in-frame clones, not every one. Of a few million clones listed, approximately 90% were seen once; the top ten hold roughly 0.14%. Trimming cost V 5 bases and J 1 base; bases outside gene matches: 3. CDR3 size: 14 residues. Germline V lookup: CDR1 MDHEN, CDR2 SYDVKM. Free of recent acute infections or vaccinations, the donors were healthy HIV-negative adults. CD4+ cells underwent separation, giving CD45RA+ naive and CD45RA-negative memory subsets. As to this clone: Its antigen remains unidentified.

The rearrangement uses TRBV28 and TRBJ1-1; 8 bases fit TRBD1. The receptor's source is a young man in good health. Source material: naive CD4+ T cells sorted from blood. Subset here: CD45RA+ positively selected. CDR3 residues: CASSLDRGNTEAFF. The DNA of the CDR3 is TGTGCCAGCAGTCTCGACAGGGGGAACACTGAAGCTTTCTTT.